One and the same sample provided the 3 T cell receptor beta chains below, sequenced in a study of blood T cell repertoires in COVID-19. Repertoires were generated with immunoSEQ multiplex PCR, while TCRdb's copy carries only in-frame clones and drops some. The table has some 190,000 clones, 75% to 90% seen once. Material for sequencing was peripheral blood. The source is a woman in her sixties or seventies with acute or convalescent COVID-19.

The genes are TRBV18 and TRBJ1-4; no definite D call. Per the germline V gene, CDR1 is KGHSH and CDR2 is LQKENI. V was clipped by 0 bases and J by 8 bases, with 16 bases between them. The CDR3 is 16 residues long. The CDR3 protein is CASSPPNTGSREKLFF. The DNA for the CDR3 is TGTGCCAGCTCACCACCGAATACCGGGTCACGGGAAAAACTGTTTTTT.

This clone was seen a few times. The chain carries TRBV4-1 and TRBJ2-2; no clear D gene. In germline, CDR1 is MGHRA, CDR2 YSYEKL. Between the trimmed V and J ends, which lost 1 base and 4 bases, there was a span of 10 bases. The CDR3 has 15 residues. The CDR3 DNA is TGCGCCAGCAGCCAAGTTACGGTGGTCACCGGGGAGCTGTTTTTT. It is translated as CASSQVTVVTGELFF.

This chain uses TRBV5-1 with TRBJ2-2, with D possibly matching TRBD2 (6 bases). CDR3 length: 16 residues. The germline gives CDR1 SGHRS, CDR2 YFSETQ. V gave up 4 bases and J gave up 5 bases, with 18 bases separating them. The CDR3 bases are TGCGCCAGCAGCCCTCCCCCAGCGGGCCCGACCGGGGAGCTGTTTTTT. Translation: CASSPPPAGPTGELFF.